These 9 T cell receptor beta chains came from one sample sequenced in a study of CD8+CD57+ T cells in acquired aplastic anemia (dated 2018 in TCRdb). Sequencing instrument: Illumina HiSeq 2000. Profiling of TCR beta VDJ combinations and CDR3 sequences used genomic DNA as the template. Starting from the raw public reads, TCRdb applied fastp trimming at Q25, assembled clones with MiXCR and retained in-frame beta chains. For every CDR3 protein sequence, its rows merge into one entry that carries the most common genes and DNA. This sample has around 430,000 distinct CDR3 sequences in its table, and around a third of those were observed once. Approximately 0.82% of the sample is in the top ten clones. The patients picked for sequencing were ones in whom flow cytometry had shown an expansion of CD8+CD57+ cells. The sequenced sample consisted of sorted CD4+, CD8+, or CD8+CD57+ T cells (not recorded which) from PBMCs. All receptors derive from a human donor with aplastic anemia.

With respect to this clonotype: With a much larger clone just one base away, this may be a read error. The rearrangement links TRBV19 to TRBJ2-7; D gene uncertain. Germline V gene lookup returns CDR1 LNHDA and CDR2 SQIVND (reference sequence). Trimming removed 8 bases at V and 1 base at J, with 12 bases between. The CDR3 totals 13 residues. The CDR3 loop is CASGVDSSYEQYF. The CDR3, as DNA: TGTGCCAGTGGTGTAGACTCGTCCTACGAGCAGTACTTC.

This clonotype was picked up a small number of times. The rearrangement joins TRBV5-1 to TRBJ2-5; 9 bases agree with TRBD1. Germline CDR1 reads SGHRS; CDR2 reads YFSETQ. The length of the CDR3 is 16 residues. V lost 2 bases, J lost 7 bases, and 12 bases stayed unmatched. Written as DNA, the CDR3 is TGCGCCAGCAGCTTAGTGGGAGGACGACAGGGGGGGACCCAGTACTTC. It translates to CASSLVGGRQGGTQYF.

Of note for this clonotype: The junction departs from germline at one end; a sequencing error may be responsible. This sequence joins TRBV7-2 and TRBJ2-3; D is possibly TRBD1 (6 bases). This CDR3 spans 13 amino acids. From germline, CDR1 is SGHTA and CDR2 FQGNSA. For the CDR3, the DNA is TGCGCCAGCAGCCAGGGGAGCGCAGATACGCAGTATTTT. It yields the protein CASSQGSADTQYF. The full variable domain, completed using reference TRBV7-2 and TRBJ2-3, is GAGVSQSPSNKVTEKGKDVELRCDPISGHTALYWYRQSLGQGLEFLIYFQGNSAPDKSGLPSDRFSAERTGGSVSTLTIQRTQQEDSAVYLCASSQGSADTQYFGPGTRLTVL.

The genes are TRBV20-1 and TRBJ1-3, with D perhaps matching TRBD1 (5 bases). Germline values: CDR1 DFQATT, CDR2 SNEGSKA (reference sequence). V lost 6 bases and J 0 bases, leaving 6 bases between the germline ends. The CDR3 covers 12 residues. The CDR3 region is CSAGTSGNTIYF. The DNA of the CDR3 is TGCAGTGCGGGGACCTCTGGAAACACCATATATTTT.

V is TRBV27 and J is TRBJ1-2; 9 bases line up with TRBD1. Germline CDR1 reads MNHEY; CDR2 reads SMNVEV (reference sequence). CDR3 length: 15 amino acids. After removal of 5 bases from V and 0 bases from J, the junction contained 4 bases not matched to a gene. CDR3 DNA sequence: TGTGCCAGCAGTGCTCGGACAGGGGCTAACTATGGCTACACCTTC. As protein: CASSARTGANYGYTF.

V and J are TRBV5-1 and TRBJ2-2; D is ambiguous. Germline V lookup: CDR1 SGHRS, CDR2 YFSETQ. This CDR3 contains 14 residues. Deletions cut 2 bases from V and 4 bases from J, with 9 bases between. The CDR3 protein is CASSFEGPTGELFF. CDR3 coding DNA: TGCGCCAGCAGCTTTGAAGGGCCCACCGGGGAGCTGTTTTTT.

This clonotype was counted many times. The chain uses TRBV15 and TRBJ2-7; 8 bases are a match to TRBD1. The CDR3 spans 14 residues. Germline loops: CDR1 LNHNV, CDR2 YYDKDF (reference sequence). The J segment lost 3 bases and the V segment lost 3 bases, leaving 4 bases of the junction unmatched. The CDR3 DNA reads TGTGCCACCAGCAGGGACAGGGCAAGCTACGAGCAGTACTTC. Translated: CATSRDRASYEQYF.

This clonotype was recorded many times. V usage is TRBV29-1 and J usage is TRBJ2-4; tentative D call: TRBD2 (5 bases). Trimming cost V 6 bases and J 8 bases, with 14 bases left between them. The CDR3 consists of 12 residues. The germline gives CDR1 SQVTM, CDR2 ANQGSEA. The CDR3 DNA reads TGCAGCGTCGGACCCCCCGGGGACATTCAGTACTTC. Encoded protein: CSVGPPGDIQYF.

This clonotype was seen repeatedly, ten times or more. This sequence joins TRBV6-4 and TRBJ2-1, with TRBD2 as a possible D gene (7 bases). The V gene lost 10 bases and the J gene lost 10 bases, with 20 bases spanning the gap. The CDR3 loop spans 13 amino acids. Germline-derived CDR1 and CDR2 are MRHNA and SNTAGT. CDR3 protein: CATSYGGGQEQFF. In DNA, the CDR3 is TGTGCCACCTCGTACGGCGGGGGACAAGAGCAGTTCTTC.